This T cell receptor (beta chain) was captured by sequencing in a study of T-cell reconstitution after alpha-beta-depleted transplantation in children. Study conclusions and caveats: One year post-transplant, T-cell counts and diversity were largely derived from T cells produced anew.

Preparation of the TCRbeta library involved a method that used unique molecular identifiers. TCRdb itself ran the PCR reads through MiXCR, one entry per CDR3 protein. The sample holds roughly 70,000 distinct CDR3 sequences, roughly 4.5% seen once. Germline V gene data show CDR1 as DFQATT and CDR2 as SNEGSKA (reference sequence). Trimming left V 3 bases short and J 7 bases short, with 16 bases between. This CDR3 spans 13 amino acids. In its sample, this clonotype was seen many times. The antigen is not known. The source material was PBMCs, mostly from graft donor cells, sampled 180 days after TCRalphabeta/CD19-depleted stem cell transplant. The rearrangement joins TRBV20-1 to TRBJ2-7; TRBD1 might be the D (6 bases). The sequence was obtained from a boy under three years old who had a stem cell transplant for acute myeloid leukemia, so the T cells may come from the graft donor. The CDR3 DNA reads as TGCAGTGCTAGCCCCCTGACAGGCGAAGAGCAGTACTTC. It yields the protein CSASPLTGEEQYF.